The 22 T cell receptor beta chains given below trace back to one sample, sequenced in a study of CD8+ T cells in alopecia areata. Regarding treatment: oral pan-JAK inhibitor, 5-10 mg twice daily. The authors extracted RNA and reverse transcribed it into cDNA as the sequencing template. The method was immunoSEQ multiplex PCR; TCRdb's version includes in-frame clones alone and lacks a portion of them. The data show fewer than 150,000 clones, about four fifths seen once. The sample consisted of CD8+ T cells sorted from blood, taken at week 4, from a patient treated with tofacitinib. These receptors all stem from a human donor with alopecia areata.

This clone was detected a few times. The V call is TRBV29-1, the J call TRBJ2-7, with 8 bases aligning to TRBD1. V was clipped by 4 bases and J by 6 bases; unmatched bases: 8. This CDR3 contains 13 residues. CDR1 SQVTM and CDR2 ANQGSEA come from the germline V gene. In nucleotides, the CDR3 is TGCAGCGTTGTAGACAGGGGCAAAAGCGAGCAGTACTTC. As protein: CSVVDRGKSEQYF.

This sequence joins TRBV5-1 and TRBJ2-7; TRBD1 might be the D (6 bases). Trimming pared 2 bases from V and 2 bases from J, leaving 11 bases between. In germline, CDR1 is SGHRS, CDR2 YFSETQ. The length of the CDR3 is 14 residues. The CDR3 protein is CASSFTGTPYEQYF. In DNA form, the CDR3 reads TGCGCCAGCAGCTTCACCGGGACACCCTACGAGCAGTACTTC.

V gene TRBV7-6 combines with J gene TRBJ2-5; TRBD2 matches 10 bases. V lost 6 bases, J lost 4 bases, and 8 bases stayed unmatched. Per the germline V gene, CDR1 is SGHVS and CDR2 is FNYEAQ. The CDR3 extends over 15 amino acids. The chain's CDR3 is CASRDRPSGGETQYF. CDR3 coding DNA: TGTGCCAGCAGAGACCGTCCTAGCGGGGGAGAGACCCAGTACTTC. Filled out from reference TRBV7-6 and TRBJ2-5, the complete variable domain reads GAGVSQSPRYKVTKRGQDVALRCDPISGHVSLYWYRQALGQGPEFLTYFNYEAQQDKSGLPNDRFSAERPEGSISTLTIQRTEQRDSAMYRCASRDRPSGGETQYFGPGTRLLVL.

This chain links TRBV19 with TRBJ2-3, with D perhaps matching TRBD1 or TRBD2 (6 bases each). The ends were cut back, 10 bases at V and 0 bases at J, with 14 bases in the middle. Germline V gene data show CDR1 as LNHDA and CDR2 as SQIVND (reference sequence). The CDR3 loop spans 14 amino acids. The CDR3 sequence: CATRGPPSTDTQYF. The CDR3 nucleotides read TGTGCCACCCGGGGGCCGCCGAGCACAGATACGCAGTATTTT.

The rearrangement links TRBV4-3 to TRBJ1-2, with a possible D match to TRBD1 (6 bases). CDR3 size: 22 residues. CDR1 LGHNA and CDR2 YSLEER come from the germline V gene. The V end lost 0 bases, the J end lost 2 bases, and 31 bases lay between the germline ends. CDR3 DNA: TGCGCCAGCAGCCAAGAGGGTGAGGATGGCAGGGGCCATCCCTTATCGAACTATGGCTACACCTTC. It codes for CASSQEGEDGRGHPLSNYGYTF.

Regarding this clone: Mismatch with germline at one junction end may stem from a read error. V usage is TRBV7-7 and J usage is TRBJ2-2; D may correspond to TRBD1 or TRBD2 (5 bases each). The CDR3 runs to 16 residues. Germline-derived CDR1 and CDR2 are SSHAT and FNYEAQ (reference sequence). The CDR3 region has the DNA TGTGCTAGCAGCCCGGGGTGGATCGGGGCCACCGGGGAGCTGTTTTTT. It codes for CASSPGWIGATGELFF.

This clone has just one count. The chain employs TRBV27 and TRBJ2-7, with D uncertain. Trimming stripped 3 bases from V and 9 bases from J, with 9 bases between. The CDR3 spans 11 residues. Per the germline V gene, CDR1 is MNHEY and CDR2 is SMNVEV (reference sequence). The CDR3 spells CASSFFGRQYF. CDR3 bases: TGTGCCAGCAGTTTCTTTGGAAGGCAGTACTTC.

The V call is TRBV14, the J call TRBJ2-7, with 9 nucleotides matching TRBD1. In germline, CDR1 is SGHDN, CDR2 FVKESK. There are 15 residues in the CDR3. The V and J ends lost 6 bases and 3 bases, in that order; junction bases with no gene match: 9. CDR3 coding DNA: TGTGCCAGCAGACAATCCGGGACAGGGAACTACGAGCAGTACTTC. It translates to CASRQSGTGNYEQYF.

The chain combines TRBV4-3 with TRBJ1-5; D gene unclear. Trimming removed 0 bases from V and 1 base from J, with 13 bases in between. Per germline, CDR1 LGHNA and CDR2 YSLEER. The CDR3 is 17 amino acids. The DNA for the CDR3 is TGCGCCAGCAGCCAAGATCGGGCAGATTCAAGCAATCAGCCCCAGCATTTT. Residues: CASSQDRADSSNQPQHF.

The chain carries TRBV7-9 and TRBJ2-7; 12 bases align to TRBD2. Trimming cost V 1 base and J 1 base; bases outside gene matches: 5. This CDR3 is 17 amino acids long. The germline V gene has CDR1 SEHNR and CDR2 FQNEAQ (reference sequence). For the CDR3, the DNA is TGTGCCAGCAGCTTAGGGACTAGCGGGGACCTATCCTACGAGCAGTACTTC. Translated: CASSLGTSGDLSYEQYF.

This clone was found once. The rearrangement uses TRBV6-5 and TRBJ2-3; 8 nucleotides align to TRBD2. V was clipped by 0 bases and J by 6 bases; unmatched bases: 5. The length of the CDR3 is 15 residues. Germline CDR1 MNHEY, CDR2 SVGAGI. The CDR3 protein is CASSYSAGGWDTQYF. In DNA form, the CDR3 reads TGTGCCAGCAGTTACTCGGCGGGGGGTTGGGATACGCAGTATTTT.

CDR3 sequence reads: CASSQEVGAYSGANVLTF. DNA of the CDR3: TGTGCCAGCAGCCAAGAGGTGGGGGCCTACTCTGGGGCCAACGTCCTGACTTTC. The chain combines TRBV4-2 with TRBJ2-6, with D perhaps matching TRBD1 (6 bases). The V and J ends lost 0 bases and 0 bases respectively, with 12 bases between them. Germline V CDR1 and CDR2: LGHNA, YNFKEQ. There are 18 residues in the CDR3.

V usage is TRBV5-4 and J usage is TRBJ2-5; D ambiguous. Trimming pared 1 base from V and 2 bases from J, leaving 12 bases between. Looked up from germline, CDR1 is SGHNT and CDR2 is YYREEE (reference sequence). The CDR3 length is 15 residues. The CDR3 spells CASSLRTRVQETQYF. Written as DNA, the CDR3 is TGTGCCAGCAGCTTGCGAACAAGGGTGCAAGAGACCCAGTACTTC. The entire variable domain, with the rest obtained from reference TRBV5-4 and TRBJ2-5, is as follows: ETGVTQSPTHLIKTRGQQVTLRCSSQSGHNTVSWYQQALGQGPQFIFQYYREEENGRGNFPPRFSGLQFPNYSSELNVNALELDDSALYLCASSLRTRVQETQYFGPGTRLLVL.

The chain carries TRBV6-6 and TRBJ1-1; a weak D match, TRBD1 (5 bases). CDR1 is MNHNY and CDR2 is SVGAGI in the germline V gene (reference sequence). The CDR3 spans 15 residues. Trimming took off 0 bases at V and 5 bases at J, with 13 bases between the two ends. The CDR3 loop is CASSYSTQGNTEAFF. CDR3 nucleotides: TGTGCCAGCAGTTACTCGACGCAGGGTAATACTGAAGCTTTCTTT.

The V call is TRBV7-9, the J call TRBJ2-2, with TRBD1 identical over 9 bases. V dropped 5 bases and J dropped 5; count of bases not matched to a gene: 12. The CDR3 has 17 residues. In germline, CDR1 is SEHNR, CDR2 FQNEAQ (reference sequence). CDR3 protein: CASSLPWTGVPTGELFF. CDR3 nucleotides: TGTGCCAGCAGCCTTCCCTGGACAGGGGTACCAACCGGGGAGCTGTTTTTT.

This sequence joins TRBV29-1 and TRBJ2-3; D is perhaps TRBD1 (7 bases). The CDR3 length is 14 residues. Germline V gene sequence: CDR1 SQVTM, CDR2 ANQGSEA. V lost 2 bases to trimming and J lost 1 base, with 10 bases between them. As DNA, the CDR3 is TGCAGCGTTGAAACAGGGGAGGGCACAGATACGCAGTATTTT. This encodes CSVETGEGTDTQYF.

The gene calls are TRBV9 and TRBJ2-3, with a weak D call TRBD2 (5 bases). Trimming left V 0 bases short and J 1 base short, with 15 bases between. This CDR3 comprises 17 residues. CDR1 is SGDLS and CDR2 is YYNGEE in the germline V gene. DNA for the CDR3: TGTGCCAGCAGCGTAGCTGAGGGTCATCGTGGCACAGATACGCAGTATTTT. Amino acids: CASSVAEGHRGTDTQYF.

The V call is TRBV7-9, the J call TRBJ1-6; 7 bases map to TRBD1. Trimming at V came to 4 bases and at J to 11 bases, leaving 11 bases not matched to a gene. The CDR3 runs to 15 residues. Germline CDR1 is SEHNR and CDR2 is FQNEAQ (reference sequence). In DNA, the CDR3 is TGTGCCAGCAGCTCCTCCGGGACAGCCTCGCCACCCCTCCACTTT. As protein: CASSSSGTASPPLHF.

The chain has TRBV19 and TRBJ2-3, with D maybe TRBD2 (5 bases). CDR1 is LNHDA, CDR2 SQIVND, per germline (reference sequence). V was shortened by 1 base and J by 3 bases, with 11 bases between the two germline ends. The CDR3 has 15 amino acids. The CDR3 DNA sequence: TGTGCCAGTAGTATAGGAGCGGTCCCGACAGATACGCAGTATTTT. Translation gives CASSIGAVPTDTQYF.

This rearrangement joins TRBV7-9 to TRBJ2-1; D remains ambiguous. CDR3 length equals 12 residues. Trimming shortened V by 7 bases and J by 10 bases, and 14 bases separated the two germline ends. CDR1 is SEHNR and CDR2 is FQNEAQ in the germline V gene (reference sequence). In DNA form, the CDR3 reads TGTGCCAGCACAGACACCTACGTGGAGCAGTTCTTC. The encoded protein is CASTDTYVEQFF.

This clone has only a few counts. V is TRBV7-9 and J is TRBJ2-7, with unresolved D. Germline V gene sequence: CDR1 SEHNR, CDR2 FQNEAQ (reference sequence). Trimming took 4 bases from V and 2 from J, leaving 15 bases between them. This CDR3 is built from 15 residues. The CDR3 DNA is TGTGCCAGCAGCTCTTGGCCCGCCCTTCCCTACGAGCAGTACTTC. Its translation is CASSSWPALPYEQYF.

The CDR3 is CASSSPLVGEEQFF. As DNA, the CDR3 is TGTGCCAGCAGCTCGCCACTAGTGGGCGAGGAGCAGTTCTTC. The gene calls are TRBV7-3 and TRBJ2-1; weak D call: TRBD2 (5 bases). Germline V gene lookup returns CDR1 SGHTA and CDR2 FQGTGA. The CDR3 spans 14 residues. V was shortened by 4 bases and J by 10 bases, with 17 bases between the two germline ends.